Following are 12 T cell receptor beta chains from one sample sequenced in a study of cytomegalovirus exposure and HLA in healthy donors. Primers: 60 Vbeta forward and 13 Jbeta reverse. Measured with immunoSEQ multiplex PCR; TCRdb has only the in-frame clones, and not every one. The table lists 150,000 to 200,000 clones, 65% to 80% of them singletons. Material for sequencing was PBMCs. These receptors came from a woman in her fifties or sixties in good health and CMV-seropositive.

This clone was detected a few times. The chain has TRBV7-9 and TRBJ1-1; tentative D call: TRBD1 (6 bases). CDR1 SEHNR and CDR2 FQNEAQ come from the germline V gene (reference sequence). V lost 5 bases, J lost 5 bases, and 18 bases lay in between. This CDR3 has 15 amino acids. CDR3 nucleotide sequence: TGTGCCAGCAGCAAACGGGGGGGAGGGGGGACTGAAGCTTTCTTT. This codes for CASSKRGGGGTEAFF.

The chain joins TRBV6-1 to TRBJ2-1; 11 nucleotides agree with TRBD1. This CDR3 is 15 amino acids long. J lost 1 base, V lost 5 bases, and 1 base had no gene match. Germline V gene data show CDR1 as MNHNS and CDR2 as SASEGT. The CDR3 DNA follows: TGTGCCAGCAGTCGGGACAGGGGGTCCTACAATGAGCAGTTCTTC. It is translated as CASSRDRGSYNEQFF.

This sequence joins TRBV5-6 and TRBJ1-5, with 7 bases identical to TRBD1. The CDR3 is 16 residues long. Germline V gives CDR1 SGHDT, CDR2 YYEEEE. Trimming cost V 4 bases and J 3 bases; bases outside gene matches: 10. CDR3 protein: CASSPRQGTDNQPQHF. The CDR3 DNA follows: TGTGCCAGCAGCCCAAGACAGGGCACCGACAATCAGCCCCAGCATTTT.

This clone was counted only a few times. V usage is TRBV4-1 and J usage is TRBJ2-1; 7 positions match TRBD1. Germline CDR1 and CDR2: MGHRA and YSYEKL. V shed 0 bases, J shed 6 bases, and the junction held 2 bases outside the gene matches. This CDR3 has 14 amino acids. The CDR3 reads CASSQDGQANEQFF. The CDR3 nucleotides read TGCGCCAGCAGCCAAGATGGACAGGCCAATGAGCAGTTCTTC.

The CDR3 loop is CASSRGDSATNEKLFF. CDR3 coding DNA: TGTGCCAGTTCCCGTGGGGACAGTGCAACTAATGAAAAACTGTTTTTT. The genes are TRBV19 and TRBJ1-4, with 7 bases lining up with TRBD1. Germline V gene data show CDR1 as LNHDA and CDR2 as SQIVND (reference sequence). V lost 8 bases, J lost 0 bases, and 9 bases stayed unmatched. The CDR3 sequence is 16 residues long.

The count of this clone is one. This chain connects TRBV9 to TRBJ2-3; D is unresolved. The CDR3 extends over 13 amino acids. CDR1 is SGDLS and CDR2 is YYNGEE in the germline V gene. The ends were cut back, 4 bases at V and 6 bases at J, with 12 bases in the middle. CDR3 loop: CASSPRFADTQYF. Written as DNA, the CDR3 is TGTGCCAGCAGCCCTCGTTTTGCGGATACGCAGTATTTT.

The CDR3 sequence is CASSLATLGQGRRAFF. The CDR3 nucleotides are TGCGCCAGCAGCTTGGCCACCTTAGGACAGGGACGTCGAGCTTTCTTT. The chain uses TRBV5-1 and TRBJ1-1, with 8 bases lining up with TRBD1. The CDR3 covers 16 residues. Germline trimming cut 0 bases from V and 10 bases from J; bases unmatched to any gene: 14. Germline V gives CDR1 SGHRS, CDR2 YFSETQ. The full variable domain, in which reference TRBV5-1 and TRBJ1-1 provide the parts outside the CDR3, is KAGVTQTPRYLIKTRGQQVTLSCSPISGHRSVSWYQQTPGQGLQFLFEYFSETQRNKGNFPGRFSGRQFSNSRSEMNVSTLELGDSALYLCASSLATLGQGRRAFFGQGTRLTVV.

The genes are TRBV9 and TRBJ2-6; D may be TRBD1 (6 bases). Germline V gives CDR1 SGDLS, CDR2 YYNGEE. V shed 3 bases and J shed 6 bases, with 25 bases lying between them. The CDR3 runs to 19 residues. CDR3 region: CASSGGTPLSPYQANVLTF. In nucleotides, the CDR3 is TGTGCCAGCAGCGGAGGGACACCTCTGTCCCCCTATCAGGCCAACGTCCTGACTTTC.

This clone has only a few counts. V and J are TRBV5-1 and TRBJ2-3; 12 bases align to TRBD2. V shed 1 base, J shed 1 base, and the junction held 4 bases outside the gene matches. This CDR3 has 17 amino acids. In germline, CDR1 is SGHRS, CDR2 YFSETQ. The CDR3 coding sequence is TGCGCCAGCAGCTTGAGGGCTAGCGGGGGGGGCACAGATACGCAGTATTTT. The encoded protein is CASSLRASGGGTDTQYF. The whole variable domain, remainder taken from reference TRBV5-1 and TRBJ2-3, is KAGVTQTPRYLIKTRGQQVTLSCSPISGHRSVSWYQQTPGQGLQFLFEYFSETQRNKGNFPGRFSGRQFSNSRSEMNVSTLELGDSALYLCASSLRASGGGTDTQYFGPGTRLTVL.

The rearrangement joins TRBV18 to TRBJ1-2, with D unclear. Trimming removed 6 bases at V and 2 bases at J, with 13 bases between. This CDR3 comprises 14 residues. Germline V gives CDR1 KGHSH, CDR2 LQKENI. The CDR3, as DNA: TGTGCCAGCTCGCTCGCGGGAGAGAACTATGGCTACACCTTC. Translation: CASSLAGENYGYTF.

This clone occurred a few times. The J gene is TRBJ1-5, the V gene TRBV9, with D unclear. V lost 6 bases to trimming and J lost 3 bases, with 19 bases between them. Looked up from germline, CDR1 is SGDLS and CDR2 is YYNGEE. CDR3 length: 16 residues. CDR3 coding DNA: TGTGCCAGCAACCCTTCAGGCTCTTCAAACAATCAGCCCCAGCATTTT. Translation: CASNPSGSSNNQPQHF.

The J gene is TRBJ2-2, the V gene TRBV25-1, with 11 bases identical to TRBD1. Germline trimming cut 4 bases from V and 5 bases from J; bases unmatched to any gene: 12. From germline, CDR1 is MGHDK and CDR2 SYGVNS. This CDR3 has 18 amino acids. CDR3 coding DNA: TGTGCCAGCAGTGTGTTCGGTGCCGGGACAGGGGGAACCGGGGAGCTGTTTTTT. This sequence encodes CASSVFGAGTGGTGELFF.